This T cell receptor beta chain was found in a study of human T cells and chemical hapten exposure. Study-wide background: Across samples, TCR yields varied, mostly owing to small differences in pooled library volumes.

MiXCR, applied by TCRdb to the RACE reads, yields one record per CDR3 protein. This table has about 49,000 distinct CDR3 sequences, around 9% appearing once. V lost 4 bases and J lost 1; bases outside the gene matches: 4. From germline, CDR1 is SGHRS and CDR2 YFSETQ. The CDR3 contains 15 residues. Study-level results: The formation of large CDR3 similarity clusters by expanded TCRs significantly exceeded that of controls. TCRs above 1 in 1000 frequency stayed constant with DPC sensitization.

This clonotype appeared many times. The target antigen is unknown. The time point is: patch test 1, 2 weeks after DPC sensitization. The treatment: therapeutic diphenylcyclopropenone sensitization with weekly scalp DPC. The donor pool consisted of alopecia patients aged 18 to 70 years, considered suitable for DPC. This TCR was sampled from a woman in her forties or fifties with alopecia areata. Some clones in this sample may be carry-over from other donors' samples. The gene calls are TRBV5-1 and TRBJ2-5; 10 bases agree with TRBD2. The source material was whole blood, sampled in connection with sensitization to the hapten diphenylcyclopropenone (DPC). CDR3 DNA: TGCGCCAGCAGCCCTAGCGGGAGAGTCCAAGAGACCCAGTACTTC. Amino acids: CASSPSGRVQETQYF.